A selection of T cell receptor beta chains follows, all from one sample in a study of T cell changes during pregnancy in multiple sclerosis. The repertoire was sequenced with immunoSEQ multiplex PCR; TCRdb's copy has only in-frame clones and lacks some. The table includes 65,000 to 90,000 clones, just under 95% detected once. The sample was peripheral blood, taken in the second trimester of pregnancy. These receptors all come from a female donor with multiple sclerosis, enrolled in a pregnancy study. CDR3s include the opening cysteine and the closing phenylalanine or tryptophan. Each record gives: J gene, D gene, V gene, clone size, CDR3 DNA, CDR3 protein. A D gene is named only where the DNA matches it firmly. Some rows have no size entry. The others give once, few or many, or a class for an expanded clone.

TRBJ2-2 | NA | TRBV5-4 | NA | TGTGCCGCTATCGGGGTCTCGACCGGGGAGCTGTTTTTT | CAAIGVSTGELFF
TRBJ2-5 | TRBD1 | TRBV11-2 | once | TGTGCCAGCAGCTTAAGGGGGCCAGGAGAGACCCAGTACTTC | CASSLRGPGETQYF
TRBJ1-2 | NA | TRBV4-1 | NA | TGCGCCAGCAGCCAAGATATCTCAGGCTATGGCTACACCTTC | CASSQDISGYGYTF
TRBJ2-5 | NA | TRBV30 | once | TGTGCCTGGAGTGTACGTTTGGGGGGCGGGGGCCTAGGGGCGACCCAGTACTTC | CAWSVRLGGGGLGATQYF
TRBJ2-3 | TRBD1 | TRBV6-5 | NA | TGTGCCAGCAGTTCAGGACAGGGGTCGAGCACGCAGTATTTT | CASSSGQGSSTQYF
TRBJ2-7 | NA | TRBV9 | NA | TGTGCCAGCAGCCCCGGGACACCCACCTACGAGCAGTACTTC | CASSPGTPTYEQYF
TRBJ1-1 | TRBD1 | TRBV7-9 | NA | TGTGCCAGCAGCTCTAAGGACAGGGGGCTTACAAACACTGAAGCTTTCTTT | CASSSKDRGLTNTEAFF
TRBJ1-2 | NA | TRBV13 | NA | TGTGCCAGCAGCTTAGGCCGGCGCAGGGAAGGTGGCTACACCTTC | CASSLGRRREGGYTF
TRBJ1-3 | NA | TRBV19 | NA | TGTGCCAGTAAGGAGGGATCTGGAAACACCATATATTTT | CASKEGSGNTIYF
TRBJ2-7 | TRBD1 | TRBV7-2 | NA | TGTGCCAGCAGCTTAGGGGACAGGGGCTACGAGCAGTACTTC | CASSLGDRGYEQYF
TRBJ2-7 | TRBD2 | TRBV27 | NA | TGTGCCAGCAGTCCCCGGACTAGCGGGAGTTACGAGCAGTACTTC | CASSPRTSGSYEQYF
TRBJ1-1 | NA | TRBV9 | NA | TGTGCCAGCAGCGTGACACCTGTGAACACTGAAGCTTTCTTT | CASSVTPVNTEAFF
TRBJ2-7 | TRBD2 | TRBV9 | few | TGTGCCAGCAGTGCTAGCGGCTACGAGCAGTACTTC | CASSASGYEQYF
TRBJ2-5 | NA | TRBV7-9 | NA | TGTGCCAGCAGCTACACTGTGGGGCAGGAGACCCAGTACTTC | CASSYTVGQETQYF
TRBJ2-2 | NA | TRBV30 | NA | TGTGCCTGGAATTTCGTTGCCGGGGAGCTGTTTTTT | CAWNFVAGELFF
TRBJ2-2 | TRBD1 | TRBV9 | NA | TGTGCCAGCAGCGTAGAGCCAGGGGGCTATACCGGGGAGCTGTTTTTT | CASSVEPGGYTGELFF
TRBJ2-7 | NA | TRBV5-5 | NA | TGTGCCAGCAGGGATGGCAGGGTCGGGTACGAGCAGTACTTC | CASRDGRVGYEQYF
TRBJ2-7 | NA | TRBV16 | once | TGTGCCAGCAGCCAATCTTTCAGTGACGAGCAGTACTTC | CASSQSFSDEQYF
TRBJ2-1 | NA | TRBV5-6 | NA | TGTGCCAGCAGTACGGGGGTTAGCTCCTACAATGAGCAGTTCTTC | CASSTGVSSYNEQFF
TRBJ1-2 | NA | TRBV28 | few | TGTGCCAGCAGTTTTCTATTTGGCTACACCTTC | CASSFLFGYTF
TRBJ2-7 | TRBD1 | TRBV29-1 | NA | TGCAGCGCCGGGACAGGGATCCACGAGCAGTACTTC | CSAGTGIHEQYF
TRBJ2-2 | TRBD2 | TRBV5-1 | NA | TGCGCCAGCAGCCCTCAGACGAGCGGGAGCGGTGAGCTGTTTTTT | CASSPQTSGSGELFF
TRBJ2-3 | NA | TRBV2 | NA | TGTGCCAGCAGTTTCCTACCCGATACGCAGTATTTT | CASSFLPDTQYF
TRBJ2-2 | NA | TRBV27 | once | TGTGCCAGCAGTTTTCGGACCGGGGAGCTGTTTTTT | CASSFRTGELFF
TRBJ2-5 | TRBD2 | TRBV5-4 | NA | TGTGCCAGCAGCACAGGACTAGCGGGGGCCCAACTGAAAGAGACCCAGTACTTC | CASSTGLAGAQLKETQYF
TRBJ2-7 | TRBD1 | TRBV2 | few | TGTGCCAGCAGTGACCCGACAGGGGGAAGTCGGTACGAGCAGTACTTC | CASSDPTGGSRYEQYF
TRBJ1-5 | NA | TRBV6-6 | NA | TGTGCCCATGGAGGATTACAGCCCAATCAGCCCCAGCATTTT | CAHGGLQPNQPQHF
TRBJ1-2 | TRBD1 | TRBV10-3 | NA | TGTGCCATCAGTCCTAACCAGGGGGGCTATGGCTACACCTTC | CAISPNQGGYGYTF
TRBJ2-7 | NA | TRBV28 | NA | TGTGCCAGCAGTTTGGGCCACGAGCAGTACTTC | CASSLGHEQYF
TRBJ1-5 | NA | TRBV4-1 | NA | TGCGCCAGCAGCCAAGGACAGAATCAGCCCCAGCATTTT | CASSQGQNQPQHF
TRBJ2-7 | TRBD1 | TRBV5-1 | NA | TGCGCCAGCAGCTTGGCCTTGGGGACAGGGGATGACGAGCAGTACTTC | CASSLALGTGDDEQYF
TRBJ1-2 | TRBD1 | TRBV19 | NA | TGTGCCAGTAGTTTTCTGACAGGGCGGGTTGTCGGCTACACCTTC | CASSFLTGRVVGYTF
TRBJ1-2 | TRBD1 | TRBV11-3 | NA | TGTGCCAGCAGCTTAGCAGTCGGGACAGCCTACACCTTC | CASSLAVGTAYTF
TRBJ1-5 | NA | TRBV4-2 | NA | TGTGCCAGCAGCCAAGAGACAGCCATCAATCAGCCCCAGCATTTT | CASSQETAINQPQHF
TRBJ2-5 | NA | TRBV13 | NA | TGTGCCAGCAGCTTAGTCGGGGGAGAGACCCAGTACTTC | CASSLVGGETQYF
TRBJ1-3 | NA | TRBV6-5 | NA | TGTGCCAGCAGACGGGACAACTCTGGAAACACCATATATTTT | CASRRDNSGNTIYF
TRBJ1-6 | TRBD1 | TRBV5-6 | NA | TGTGCCAGCAGCTTAGTCCACCTCAGGGGGGAAGGGTCACCCCTCCACTTT | CASSLVHLRGEGSPLHF
TRBJ1-2 | TRBD1 | TRBV5-6 | NA | TGTGCCAGCAGCTTGGTAGGGACAGGGGGCTATGGCTACACCTTC | CASSLVGTGGYGYTF
TRBJ2-3 | NA | TRBV18 | once | TGTGCCAGCTCACCGACAGCTAGCACAGATACGCAGTATTTT | CASSPTASTDTQYF
TRBJ2-3 | NA | TRBV30 | NA | TGTGCCTGGAGTCCACAGGGTTTTACAGATACGCAGTATTTT | CAWSPQGFTDTQYF
TRBJ2-1 | TRBD2 | TRBV19 | NA | TGTGCCAGTAGCCGAGCGGGAGGCTACAATGAGCAGTTCTTC | CASSRAGGYNEQFF
TRBJ2-3 | NA | TRBV30 | NA | TGTGCCTGGAGTGGGGTCCTAGTCACAGATACGCAGTATTTT | CAWSGVLVTDTQYF
TRBJ2-7 | TRBD1 | TRBV7-3 | NA | TGTGCCAGCAGCCTACAGGGGGCCTCCTACGAGCAGTACTTC | CASSLQGASYEQYF
TRBJ2-7 | NA | TRBV5-8 | NA | TGTGCCAGCAGCTTGGCCCTACAGGGCAACCTTCTACGTGGGCAGTACTTC | CASSLALQGNLLRGQYF
TRBJ1-1 | NA | TRBV30 | few | TGTGCCTGGGAGGCTGGGAGGTGGATTGAAGCTTTCTTT | CAWEAGRWIEAFF
TRBJ2-1 | NA | TRBV30 | NA | TGTGCCTGGATGGCGGTTTTTGACCGTAACAATGAGCAGTTCTTC | CAWMAVFDRNNEQFF
TRBJ2-4 | TRBD2 | TRBV30 | NA | TGTGCCTGGACATTCGGGGGGGTAGCCAAAAACATTCAGTACTTC | CAWTFGGVAKNIQYF
TRBJ1-1 | TRBD1 | TRBV15 | NA | TGTGCCACCAGCAGAGGCCTCGACAGGGAAAGAGAGACTGAAGCTTTCTTT | CATSRGLDRERETEAFF
TRBJ1-2 | NA | TRBV15 | NA | TGTGCCACCAGCAGAGATGGGGGACCAGGGGTCCTGTATGGCTACACCTTC | CATSRDGGPGVLYGYTF